Listed here is a single T cell receptor beta chain. The antigen remains unidentified. This table comes from immunoSEQ multiplex PCR, and its TCRdb copy is limited to in-frame clones, with some not included. The sample lists 7,000 to 8,500 clones; about 61% were seen once. The sample comes from a study of tumor-infiltrating lymphocytes in localized non-small cell lung cancer. For the study at large: Resected tumor was paired with non-adjacent uninvolved lung from the same patient. The study's findings and limits: Recurrence-free survival showed no association with tumor T-cell fraction. Not all patients were TCR sequenced, owing to tissue quantity. Different pieces of the same tissue were used for each assay.

V was shortened by 0 bases and J by 7 bases, with 16 bases between the two germline ends. There are 14 residues in the CDR3. Germline V lookup: CDR1 SQVTM, CDR2 ANQGSEA. This clonotype was obtained from a human donor with non-small cell lung cancer. Sequencing used lung tumor tissue. The gene calls are TRBV29-1 and TRBJ2-7; the D is unclear. The CDR3 region has the DNA TGCAGCGTTGAAGAGGGCCGTACATCGAGTGAGCAGTACTTC. This codes for CSVEEGRTSSEQYF.